This note documents a single T cell receptor (beta chain) sequence. It lacks a known antigen. Qualities for individual bases were not recorded, and no much larger clone is one base off. Instrument used: Illumina HiSeq 1500. Clones were called with MiXCR by TCRdb after fastp trimmed the public reads at Q25, and only in-frame beta chains were retained. Under each unique CDR3 protein, matching rows form one entry showing the most common genes and DNA. For this sample there are about 530,000 distinct CDR3 sequences; around 27% appear just once. The biggest ten clones account for about 13% of the sample. This sample was taken from a study of T cell repertoires in cytomegalovirus infection (dated by TCRdb to the late 2010s). For the wider study: The HLA type of each donor mattered for the analysis, because public TCR beta signatures pointed to carriage of CMV infection along with the matching HLA type. The research as a whole found: Carriers of CMV infection plus the relevant HLA type were discriminated by the cumulative frequency of public TCR beta family members in the study cohort and in an independent approximately 350-donor cohort. The ex vivo response was dominated by HLA-C-restricted CMV-specific TCR beta clonotypes, and the single most frequent clonotype in two of eight donors was supplied by these HLA-C-restricted clonotypes.

This sequence originates from a human donor in good health (CMV status not recorded). Some clones in this sample may be carry-over from other donors' samples. The source material was PBMCs.

For the CDR3, the sequence is CASSERGLYTEAFF. The nucleotide sequence reads TGTGCCAGCAGTGAGAGAGGGCTCTACACTGAAGCTTTCTTT. The chain joins TRBV6-1 to TRBJ1-1; there is no confident call for the D gene. The germline V gene provides CDR1 MNHNS and CDR2 SASEGT. The CDR3 contains 14 residues, cysteine and phenylalanine counted. Only CDR3 DNA is held: 42 bases, read in frame from base 1. V is clipped by 3 bases and J by 3 bases, and the sequence between their germline boundaries is 11 bases long.